This T cell receptor (beta chain) comes out of a study of shared clonotypes between healthy human individuals. Sequenced by immunoSEQ multiplex PCR; TCRdb stores in-frame clones only, minus some. The sample has about 1,500,000 clones; around 97% are singletons. This CDR3 spans 14 amino acids. With 6 bases removed from V and 0 bases from J, the gap between germline ends came to 7 bases. Germline V lookup: CDR1 SGHTS, CDR2 YDEGEE. In regard to this clone: The antigen is not known.

Study-level results: Only a few donors were included, so the genetic and exposure-history diversity represented was limited. Estimated richness values were generally larger in naive subsets than in memory subsets.

Recent vaccinations or acute infections were absent in the healthy HIV-negative adult donors. The receptor comes from a man aged 30-40 years in good health. The rearrangement links TRBV5-8 to TRBJ2-6, with D hard to call. Sequencing input: naive CD4+ T cells sorted from blood. Subset given: CD45RA+ positively selected. The DNA of the CDR3 is TGTGCCAGCAACCACTTCTCTGGGGCCAACGTCCTGACTTTC. It codes for CASNHFSGANVLTF.